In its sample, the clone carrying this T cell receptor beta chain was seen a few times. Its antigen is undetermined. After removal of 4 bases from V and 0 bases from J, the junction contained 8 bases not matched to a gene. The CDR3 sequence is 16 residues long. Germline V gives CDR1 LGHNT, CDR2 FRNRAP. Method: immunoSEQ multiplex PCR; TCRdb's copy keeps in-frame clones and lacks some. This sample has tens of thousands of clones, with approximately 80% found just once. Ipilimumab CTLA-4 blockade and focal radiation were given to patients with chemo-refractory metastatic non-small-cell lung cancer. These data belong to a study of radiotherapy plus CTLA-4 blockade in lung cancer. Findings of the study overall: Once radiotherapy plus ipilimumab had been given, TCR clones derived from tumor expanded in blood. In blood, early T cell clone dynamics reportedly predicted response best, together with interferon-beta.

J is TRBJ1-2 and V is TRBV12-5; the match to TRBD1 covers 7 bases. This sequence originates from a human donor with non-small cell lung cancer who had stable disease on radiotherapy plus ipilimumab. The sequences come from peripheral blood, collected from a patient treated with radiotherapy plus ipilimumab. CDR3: CASGSAGQITNYGYTF. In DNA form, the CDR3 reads TGTGCTAGTGGTTCGGCGGGACAGATTACTAACTATGGCTACACCTTC.